Included here is one TCR beta chain sequence, with context. No antigen is known for it. These data come from a study of response to subunit inactivated influenza vaccine. Germline V gives CDR1 SGHRS, CDR2 YFSETQ. There are 13 residues in the CDR3. Trimming shortened V by 3 bases and J by 4 bases, and 8 bases separated the two germline ends. TCRdb re-derived calls from the RT-PCR reads in MiXCR, one entry per CDR3 protein. This sample yields about half a million distinct CDR3 sequences, of which 7.6% are seen a single time; under 15% belongs to the top ten. Study observations and caveats: Only a handful of new T cells, the authors suggested, are recruited with each seasonal influenza vaccination.

The source is a man aged 50 to 69 who received an inactivated influenza vaccine. This sequence joins TRBV5-1 and TRBJ2-1; D might be TRBD2 (6 bases). The sample consisted of PBMCs from blood, taken roughly 24 months after vaccination. CDR3 in DNA: TGCGCCAGCAGCTGGGGGACTTACAATGAGCAGTTCTTC. It codes for CASSWGTYNEQFF.